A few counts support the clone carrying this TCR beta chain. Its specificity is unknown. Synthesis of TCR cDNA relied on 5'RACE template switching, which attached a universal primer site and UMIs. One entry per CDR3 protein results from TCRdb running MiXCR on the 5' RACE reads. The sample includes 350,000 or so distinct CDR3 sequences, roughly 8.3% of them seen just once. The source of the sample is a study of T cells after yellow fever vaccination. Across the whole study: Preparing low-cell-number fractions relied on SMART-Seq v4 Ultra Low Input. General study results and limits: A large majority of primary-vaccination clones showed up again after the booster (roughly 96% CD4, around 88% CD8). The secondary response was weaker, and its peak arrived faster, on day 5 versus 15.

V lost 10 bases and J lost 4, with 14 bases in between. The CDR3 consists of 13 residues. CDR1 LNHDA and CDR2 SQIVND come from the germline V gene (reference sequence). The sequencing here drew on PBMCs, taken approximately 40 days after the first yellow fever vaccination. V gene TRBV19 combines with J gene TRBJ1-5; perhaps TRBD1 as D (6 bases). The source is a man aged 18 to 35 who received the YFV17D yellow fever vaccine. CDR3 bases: TGTGCCATATCACTTCAGGGGAATCAGCCCCAGCATTTT. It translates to CAISLQGNQPQHF.